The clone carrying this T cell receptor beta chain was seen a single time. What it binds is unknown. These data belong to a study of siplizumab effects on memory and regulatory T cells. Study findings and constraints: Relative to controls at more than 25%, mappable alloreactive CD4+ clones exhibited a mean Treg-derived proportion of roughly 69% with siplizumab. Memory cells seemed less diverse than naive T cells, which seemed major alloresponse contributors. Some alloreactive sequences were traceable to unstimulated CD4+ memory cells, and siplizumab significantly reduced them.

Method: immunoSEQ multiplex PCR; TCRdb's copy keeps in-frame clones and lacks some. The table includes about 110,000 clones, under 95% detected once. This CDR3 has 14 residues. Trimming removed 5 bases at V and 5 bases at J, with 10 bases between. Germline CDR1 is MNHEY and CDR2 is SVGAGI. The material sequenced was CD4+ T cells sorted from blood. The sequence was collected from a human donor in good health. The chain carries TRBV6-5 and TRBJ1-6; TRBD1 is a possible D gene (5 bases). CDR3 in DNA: TGTGCCAGCAGTGCAGGGTCAAATAATTCACCCCTCCACTTT. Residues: CASSAGSNNSPLHF.